This T cell receptor (beta chain) came from a study of immune cell composition in non-small cell lung cancer. Findings and limits, study-wide: Tumour-associated clones >0.5% occurred in around 35% of adenocarcinomas, 75% of squamous. Overall clonality, unlike maximal tumour-associated clone frequency, did not predict TIL reactivity. Lung squamous cell carcinoma tumours had significantly higher top 10 clone scores and productive clonality than lung adenocarcinoma.

Measured with immunoSEQ multiplex PCR; TCRdb has only the in-frame clones, and not every one. The sample records about 15,000 clones, about 69% being singletons. The CDR3 runs 13 residues. In germline, CDR1 is MNHEY, CDR2 SVGAGI. Trimming shortened V by 7 bases and J by 3 bases, and 12 bases separated the two germline ends. Template was genomic DNA from frozen, unsorted single-cell suspensions. Comments on this clone: Antigen specificity is unknown.

Sequencing was carried out using lung tumor tissue. This sequence was found in a human donor with non-small cell lung cancer. V usage is TRBV6-5 and J usage is TRBJ1-2; maybe TRBD1 (6 bases). The CDR3 nucleotides read TGTGCCAGCATCCCGAGGGGGTACTATGGCTACACCTTC. Amino acid sequence: CASIPRGYYGYTF.